The entry below describes one T cell receptor (beta chain). The record originates from a study of regulatory T cells in long-lasting Graves disease. Deletions cut 3 bases from V and 3 bases from J, with 11 bases between. This CDR3 has 14 residues. CDR1 and CDR2 (germline): DFQATT, SNEGSKA (reference sequence). The time point: newly diagnosed GD, antithyroid drugs for less than 3 months. Researchers made the TCR library from RNA that was extracted from PBMCs. Building of the TCR beta libraries involved iRepertoire HTBI primers and Arm-PCR of CDR3 regions. TCRdb called the multiplex PCR reads again in MiXCR, with one record for every CDR3 protein. Among about 610,000 distinct CDR3 sequences, approximately 16% were seen once, and the ten largest hold around 12%. Another study also made use of these data, one on T cells in Graves' hyperthyroidism and ophthalmopathy.

The TCR comes from a young man with Graves disease. The chain carries TRBV20-1 and TRBJ2-2; possibly TRBD1 for D (6 bases). The sequenced sample was peripheral blood mononuclear cells (PBMCs), obtained at new diagnosis, from a patient treated with antithyroid drugs. As DNA, the CDR3 is TGCAGTGCTAGTGGGCAGGGGCACACCGGGGAGCTGTTTTTT. Translated, it gives CSASGQGHTGELFF.